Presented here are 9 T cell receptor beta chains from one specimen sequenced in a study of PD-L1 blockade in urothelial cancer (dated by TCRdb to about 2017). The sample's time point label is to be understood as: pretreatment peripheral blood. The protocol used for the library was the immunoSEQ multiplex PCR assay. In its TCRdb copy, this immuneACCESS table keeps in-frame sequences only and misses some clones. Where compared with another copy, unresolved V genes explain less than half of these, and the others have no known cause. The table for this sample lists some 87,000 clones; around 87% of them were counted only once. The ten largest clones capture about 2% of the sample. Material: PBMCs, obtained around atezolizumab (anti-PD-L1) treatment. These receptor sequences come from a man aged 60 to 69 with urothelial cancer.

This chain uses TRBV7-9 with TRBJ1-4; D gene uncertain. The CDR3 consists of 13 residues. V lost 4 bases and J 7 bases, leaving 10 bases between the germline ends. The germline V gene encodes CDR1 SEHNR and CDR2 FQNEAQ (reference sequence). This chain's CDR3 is CASSSRLGEKLFF. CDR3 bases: TGTGCCAGCAGCTCCCGACTGGGTGAAAAACTGTTTTTT.

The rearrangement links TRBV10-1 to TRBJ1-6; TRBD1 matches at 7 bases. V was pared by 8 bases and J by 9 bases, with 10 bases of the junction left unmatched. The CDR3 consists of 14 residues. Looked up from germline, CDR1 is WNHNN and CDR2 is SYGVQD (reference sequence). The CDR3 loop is CASPETGCSSPLHF. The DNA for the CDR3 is TGCGCCAGCCCAGAGACAGGGTGTAGTTCACCCCTCCACTTT.

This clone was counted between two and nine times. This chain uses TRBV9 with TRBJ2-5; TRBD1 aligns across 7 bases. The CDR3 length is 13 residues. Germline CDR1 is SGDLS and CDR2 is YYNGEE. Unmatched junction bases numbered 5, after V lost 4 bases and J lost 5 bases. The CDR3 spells CASSLGGRETQYF. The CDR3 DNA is TGTGCCAGCAGCCTAGGGGGCAGGGAGACCCAGTACTTC.

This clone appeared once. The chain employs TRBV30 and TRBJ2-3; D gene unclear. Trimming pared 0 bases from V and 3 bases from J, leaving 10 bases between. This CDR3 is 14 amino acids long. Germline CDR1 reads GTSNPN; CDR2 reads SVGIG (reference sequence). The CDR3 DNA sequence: TGTGCCTGGAGTGTACACCCAACGACAGATACGCAGTATTTT. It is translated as CAWSVHPTTDTQYF.

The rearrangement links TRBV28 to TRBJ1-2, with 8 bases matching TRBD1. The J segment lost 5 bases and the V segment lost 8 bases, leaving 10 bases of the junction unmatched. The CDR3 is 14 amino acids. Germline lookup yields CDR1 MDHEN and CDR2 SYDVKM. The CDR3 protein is CASLEAGGRYGYTF. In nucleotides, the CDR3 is TGTGCCAGCTTAGAGGCAGGGGGCCGATATGGCTACACCTTC.

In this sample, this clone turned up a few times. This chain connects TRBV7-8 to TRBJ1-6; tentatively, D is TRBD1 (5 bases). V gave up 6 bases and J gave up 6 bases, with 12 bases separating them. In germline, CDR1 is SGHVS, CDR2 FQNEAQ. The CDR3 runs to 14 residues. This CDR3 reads CASSYSQGNSPLHF. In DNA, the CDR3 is TGTGCCAGCAGTTATTCTCAGGGTAATTCACCCCTCCACTTT.

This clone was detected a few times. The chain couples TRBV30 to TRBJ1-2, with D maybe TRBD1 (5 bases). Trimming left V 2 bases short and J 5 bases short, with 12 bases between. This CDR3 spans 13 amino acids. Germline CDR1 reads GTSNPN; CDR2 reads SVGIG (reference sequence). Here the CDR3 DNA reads TGTGCCTGGAGTACGGGCAGGGTATATGGCTACACCTTC. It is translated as CAWSTGRVYGYTF.

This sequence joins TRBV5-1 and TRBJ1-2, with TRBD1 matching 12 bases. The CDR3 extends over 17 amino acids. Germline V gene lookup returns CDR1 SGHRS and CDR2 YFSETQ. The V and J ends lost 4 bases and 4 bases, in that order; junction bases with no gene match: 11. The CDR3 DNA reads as TGCGCCAGCAGCCCCGGGACAGGGGGCGACCTAGTCTATGGCTACACCTTC. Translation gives CASSPGTGGDLVYGYTF. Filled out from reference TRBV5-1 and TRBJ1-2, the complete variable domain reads KAGVTQTPRYLIKTRGQQVTLSCSPISGHRSVSWYQQTPGQGLQFLFEYFSETQRNKGNFPGRFSGRQFSNSRSEMNVSTLELGDSALYLCASSPGTGGDLVYGYTFGSGTRLTVV.

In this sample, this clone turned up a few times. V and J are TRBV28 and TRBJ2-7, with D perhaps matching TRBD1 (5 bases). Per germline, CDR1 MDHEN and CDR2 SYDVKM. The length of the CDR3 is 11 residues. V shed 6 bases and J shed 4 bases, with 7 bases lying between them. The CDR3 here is CASRGRYEQYF. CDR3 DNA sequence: TGTGCCAGCAGGGGGCGTTACGAGCAGTACTTC.